These 9 T cell receptor beta chains were sequenced from one sample in a study of shared clonotypes between healthy human individuals. TCRdb keeps only in-frame clones here, not all; method: immunoSEQ multiplex PCR. The sample has 2 million to 2.5 million clones, around 95% seen once. Material for sequencing was naive CD4+ T cells sorted from blood. Subset: CD45RA+ positively selected. The source of these receptors is a man between 18 and 35 years old in good health.

The rearrangement links TRBV6-1 to TRBJ2-7, with D possibly TRBD2 on 5 matching bases. Germline V CDR1 and CDR2: MNHNS, SASEGT. V lost 2 bases and J 11 bases, leaving 13 bases between the germline ends. The CDR3 runs to 12 residues. The CDR3 bases are TGTGCCAGCAGTGAACGTGTACTCGGGAAGTACTTC. It codes for CASSERVLGKYF.

The gene calls are TRBV27 and TRBJ2-1, with 7 bases fitting TRBD2. Germline V gives CDR1 MNHEY, CDR2 SMNVEV (reference sequence). V lost 5 bases and J lost 0; bases outside the gene matches: 4. The CDR3 is made up of 15 amino acids. CDR3 nucleotides: TGTGCCAGCAGTACGGGAGGCACCTCCTACAATGAGCAGTTCTTC. Translating it yields CASSTGGTSYNEQFF.

The chain recombines TRBV14 with TRBJ2-2, with TRBD2 identical over 7 bases. Unmatched junction bases numbered 11, after V lost 3 bases and J lost 1 base. CDR3 size: 18 residues. The germline gives CDR1 SGHDN, CDR2 FVKESK. The CDR3 is CASSHPGLPGMNTGELFF. The CDR3 DNA reads as TGTGCCAGCAGCCACCCGGGACTACCGGGGATGAACACCGGGGAGCTGTTTTTT.

The genes are TRBV15 and TRBJ2-3; D is unclear. The V end was cut by 9 bases, the J end by 5 bases, with 15 bases between. Germline V gene data show CDR1 as LNHNV and CDR2 as YYDKDF (reference sequence). The CDR3 covers 13 residues. The CDR3 loop is CATGKADGDTQYF. The CDR3 nucleotides read TGTGCCACGGGGAAGGCCGACGGAGATACGCAGTATTTT. The entire variable domain, with the rest obtained from reference TRBV15 and TRBJ2-3, is as follows: DAMVIQNPRYQVTQFGKPVTLSCSQTLNHNVMYWYQQKSSQAPKLLFHYYDKDFNNEADTPDNFQSRRPNTSFCFLDIRSPGLGDTAMYLCATGKADGDTQYFGPGTRLTVL.

This rearrangement joins TRBV30 to TRBJ1-5; D perhaps matches TRBD1 (5 bases). The V gene lost 0 bases and the J gene lost 7 bases, with 19 bases spanning the gap. Germline V gene data show CDR1 as GTSNPN and CDR2 as SVGIG (reference sequence). This CDR3 is 16 amino acids long. CDR3 sequence reads: CAWSVKGRATSQPQHF. Here the CDR3 DNA reads TGTGCCTGGAGTGTAAAGGGCAGGGCGACGTCACAGCCCCAGCATTTT.

The chain carries TRBV5-1 and TRBJ1-6; weak D call: TRBD1 (5 bases). Germline CDR1 SGHRS, CDR2 YFSETQ. Trimming left V 0 bases short and J 8 bases short, with 12 bases between. The CDR3 is 15 residues long. CDR3 DNA sequence: TGCGCCAGCAGCTTGGCCGGGGCAGTATATTCACCCCTCCACTTT. This encodes CASSLAGAVYSPLHF.

The V call is TRBV28, the J call TRBJ1-1; D gene uncertain. Germline V CDR1 and CDR2: MDHEN, SYDVKM. V was shortened by 5 bases and J by 1 base, with 14 bases between the two germline ends. CDR3 length: 15 residues. CDR3 sequence reads: CASSTATSKNTEAFF. The DNA for the CDR3 is TGTGCCAGCAGTACTGCTACGAGTAAGAACACTGAAGCTTTCTTT. Combining the CDR3 with reference TRBV28 and TRBJ1-1 gives the whole variable domain DVKVTQSSRYLVKRTGEKVFLECVQDMDHENMFWYRQDPGLGLRLIYFSYDVKMKEKGDIPEGYSVSREKKERFSLILESASTNQTSMYLCASSTATSKNTEAFFGQGTRLTVV.

This chain uses TRBV5-4 with TRBJ2-7, with TRBD2 matching over 8 bases. This CDR3 has 15 residues. V lost 1 base and J lost 5; bases outside the gene matches: 8. CDR1 SGHNT and CDR2 YYREEE come from the germline V gene (reference sequence). The DNA for the CDR3 is TGTGCCAGCAGCTTGAGGCTAGCGGGTTATGACGAGCAGTACTTC. Residues: CASSLRLAGYDEQYF. Full variable domain (rest looked up from reference TRBV5-4 and TRBJ2-7): ETGVTQSPTHLIKTRGQQVTLRCSSQSGHNTVSWYQQALGQGPQFIFQYYREEENGRGNFPPRFSGLQFPNYSSELNVNALELDDSALYLCASSLRLAGYDEQYFGPGTRLTVT.

The rearrangement links TRBV7-6 to TRBJ2-7; D might be TRBD2 (5 bases). This CDR3 has 16 amino acids. The V gene's germline CDR1 is SGHVS and CDR2 FNYEAQ. Trimming took 4 bases from V and 1 from J, leaving 17 bases between them. Here the CDR3 DNA reads TGTGCCAGCAGCTCGCTCGAACTAGAATCGTCCTACGAGCAGTACTTC. Protein: CASSSLELESSYEQYF.